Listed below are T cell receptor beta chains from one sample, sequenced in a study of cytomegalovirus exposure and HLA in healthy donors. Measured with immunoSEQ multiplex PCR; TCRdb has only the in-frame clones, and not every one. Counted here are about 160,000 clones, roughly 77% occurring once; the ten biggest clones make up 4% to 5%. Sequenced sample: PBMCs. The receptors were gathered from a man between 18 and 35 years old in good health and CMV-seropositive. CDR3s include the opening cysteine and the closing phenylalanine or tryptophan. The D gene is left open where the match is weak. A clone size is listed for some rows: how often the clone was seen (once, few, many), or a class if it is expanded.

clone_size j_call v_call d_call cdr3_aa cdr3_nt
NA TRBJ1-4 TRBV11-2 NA CASSLDRGYEKLFF TGTGCCAGCAGCTTAGACAGGGGCTATGAAAAACTGTTTTTT
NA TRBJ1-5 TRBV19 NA CASSIVNQPQHF TGTGCCAGTAGTATCGTAAATCAGCCCCAGCATTTT
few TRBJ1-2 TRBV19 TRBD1 CASRNRGPGYGYTF TGTGCCAGTAGGAACAGGGGACCGGGCTATGGCTACACCTTC
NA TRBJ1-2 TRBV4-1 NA CASSQGVGGKGYGYTF TGCGCCAGCAGCCAAGGAGTCGGGGGGAAGGGCTATGGCTACACCTTC
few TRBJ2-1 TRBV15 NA CATSLGGGRLYNEQFF TGTGCCACCAGCCTTGGAGGCGGTAGGTTGTACAATGAGCAGTTCTTC
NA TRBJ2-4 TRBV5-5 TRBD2 CASSLVGSGSDIQYF TGTGCCAGCAGCTTGGTCGGTAGCGGGAGTGACATTCAGTACTTC
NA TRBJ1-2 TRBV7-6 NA CASSSPGDTDNYGYTF TGTGCCAGCAGCTCACCCGGGGATACCGATAACTATGGCTACACCTTC
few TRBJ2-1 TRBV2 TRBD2 CASSQGLAGGNEQFF TGTGCCAGCAGTCAGGGACTAGCGGGGGGCAATGAGCAGTTCTTC
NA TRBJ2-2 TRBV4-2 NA CASSQDRNSPTGELFF TGTGCCAGCAGCCAAGATCGGAACAGCCCGACCGGGGAGCTGTTTTTT
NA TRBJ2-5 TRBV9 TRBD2 CASSVVGEGSFQETQYF TGTGCCAGCAGCGTAGTCGGGGAGGGGTCCTTCCAAGAGACCCAGTACTTC
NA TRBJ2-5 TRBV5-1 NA CASSPLHYQETQYF TGCGCCAGCAGCCCACTTCACTACCAAGAGACCCAGTACTTC
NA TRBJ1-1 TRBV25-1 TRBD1 CASSDPGQGNTEAFF TGTGCCAGCAGTGATCCGGGACAGGGGAACACTGAAGCTTTCTTT
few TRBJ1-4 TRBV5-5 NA CASSLQGLVWNEKLFF TGTGCCAGCAGCCTGCAGGGGTTAGTCTGGAATGAAAAACTGTTTTTT
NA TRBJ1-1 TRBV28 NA CASSFWARDTEAFF TGTGCCAGCAGTTTTTGGGCTCGAGACACTGAAGCTTTCTTT
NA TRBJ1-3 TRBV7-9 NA CASSLGGVYAGNTIYF TGTGCCAGCAGCTTAGGGGGAGTCTATGCTGGAAACACCATATATTTT
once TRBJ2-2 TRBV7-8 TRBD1 CASSLGTGTRELFF TGTGCCAGCAGCTTAGGGACAGGGACGCGGGAGCTGTTTTTT
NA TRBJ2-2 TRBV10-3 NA CAITTVAAGELFF TGTGCCATTACGACAGTAGCCGCCGGGGAGCTGTTTTTT
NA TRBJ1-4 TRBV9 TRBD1 CASSVLSGQGTTNEKLFF TGTGCCAGCAGCGTATTATCGGGACAGGGAACAACTAATGAAAAACTGTTTTTT
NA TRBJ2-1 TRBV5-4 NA CASSLDRGSYNEQFF TGTGCCAGCAGCTTGGATCGGGGTTCCTACAATGAGCAGTTCTTC
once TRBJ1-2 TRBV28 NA CASSRGGYTF TGTGCCAGCAGTCGCGGTGGCTACACCTTC
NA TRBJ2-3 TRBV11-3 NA CASSQGTVSTDTQYF TGTGCCAGCAGCCAAGGGACTGTGAGCACAGATACGCAGTATTTT
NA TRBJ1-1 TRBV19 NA CASSTSWGGRGEAFF TGTGCCAGTAGTACCTCGTGGGGGGGCCGGGGTGAAGCTTTCTTT
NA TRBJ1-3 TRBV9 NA CASSAHQDIGNTIYF TGTGCCAGCAGCGCGCACCAGGACATTGGAAACACCATATATTTT
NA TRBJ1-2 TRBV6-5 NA CASSDRFNYGYTF TGTGCCAGCAGTGACAGGTTTAACTATGGCTACACCTTC
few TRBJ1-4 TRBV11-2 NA CASSLPRLINEKLFF TGTGCCAGCAGCTTACCTCGACTGATTAATGAAAAACTGTTTTTT
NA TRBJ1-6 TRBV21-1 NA CASSRDRVYNSPLHF TGTGCCAGCAGCAGGGACAGGGTCTATAATTCACCCCTCCACTTT
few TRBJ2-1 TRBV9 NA CASSVRRSPNEQFF TGTGCCAGCAGCGTAAGGCGGTCTCCAAATGAGCAGTTCTTC
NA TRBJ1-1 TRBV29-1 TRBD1 CSAAQGDTEAFF TGCAGCGCTGCCCAGGGGGACACTGAAGCTTTCTTT
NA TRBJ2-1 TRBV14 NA CASSQEAPNLNNEQFF TGTGCCAGCAGCCAAGAGGCCCCCAACCTCAACAATGAGCAGTTCTTC
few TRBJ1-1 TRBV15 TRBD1 CATSRDRTRGREGLAFF TGTGCCACCAGCAGAGATCGGACCAGGGGGCGCGAAGGTTTGGCTTTCTTT
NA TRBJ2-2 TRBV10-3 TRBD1 CAISEYPRKGGIGELFF TGTGCCATCAGTGAGTACCCCCGGAAAGGGGGCATCGGGGAGCTGTTTTTT
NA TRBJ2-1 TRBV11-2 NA CASSLDHGERYEQFF TGTGCCAGCAGCTTAGATCATGGGGAGAGGTACGAGCAGTTCTTC
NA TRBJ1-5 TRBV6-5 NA CASSSSIDQPQHF TGTGCCAGCAGTTCAAGCATCGATCAGCCCCAGCATTTT
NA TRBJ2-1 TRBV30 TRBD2 CAWSVGTSSREQFF TGTGCCTGGAGTGTAGGGACTAGCTCTAGAGAGCAGTTCTTC
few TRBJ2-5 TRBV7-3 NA CASSPGLTEQETQYF TGTGCCAGCAGCCCAGGGTTGACGGAACAAGAGACCCAGTACTTC
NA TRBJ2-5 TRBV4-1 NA CASSQEGTQQETQYF TGCGCCAGCAGCCAAGAAGGGACTCAACAAGAGACCCAGTACTTC
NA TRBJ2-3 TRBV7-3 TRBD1 CASSPTGGRGDTQYF TGTGCCAGCAGCCCCACAGGGGGTCGGGGAGATACGCAGTATTTT
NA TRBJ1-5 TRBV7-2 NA CASSLESYSNQPQHF TGTGCCAGCAGCTTAGAGAGCTATAGCAATCAGCCCCAGCATTTT
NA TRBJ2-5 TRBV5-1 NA CASSPPAGGTQYF TGCGCCAGCAGCCCGCCCGCAGGTGGGACCCAGTACTTC
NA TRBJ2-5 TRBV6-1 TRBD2 CASSPASGAQETQYF TGTGCCAGCAGTCCTGCTAGCGGGGCCCAAGAGACCCAGTACTTC
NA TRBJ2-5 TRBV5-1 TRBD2 CASSFPAGPETQYF TGCGCCAGCAGCTTCCCAGCGGGGCCGGAGACCCAGTACTTC
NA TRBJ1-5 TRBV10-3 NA CAIRWRGNQPQHF TGTGCCATCAGGTGGAGAGGCAATCAGCCCCAGCATTTT